These 23 T cell receptor beta chains share one sample of origin, sequenced in a study of OX40 agonist ivuxolimab in advanced cancers. Only in-frame clones appear in the TCRdb table, and some are missing; sequencing was by immunoSEQ multiplex PCR. The table shows 50,000 or so clones, with roughly 87% occurring only once. The sequences come from CD4+ or CD8+ T cells sorted from blood, collected in a trial of the OX40 agonist ivuxolimab. Source of these receptors: an adult with an advanced solid tumor such as melanoma, head and neck, liver or kidney cancer.

The V call is TRBV6-6, the J call TRBJ1-1; D gene uncertain. V shed 10 bases and J shed 1 base, with 16 bases lying between them. Germline V gene sequence: CDR1 MNHNY, CDR2 SVGAGI (reference sequence). The CDR3 consists of 14 residues. The CDR3 sequence is CATTPSESNTEAFF. The CDR3 nucleotides read TGTGCCACGACCCCGTCGGAATCGAACACTGAAGCTTTCTTT.

The DNA of the CDR3 is TGTGCCAGCAGCTTAGAACGACTAGCGGCATACGAGCAGTACTTC. It is translated as CASSLERLAAYEQYF. The chain couples TRBV7-8 to TRBJ2-7, with 9 bases aligning to TRBD2. CDR1 and CDR2 (germline): SGHVS, FQNEAQ. With 1 base clipped from V and 4 bases from J, the junction kept 5 bases outside the gene matches. The CDR3 has 15 residues.

The chain has TRBV7-9 and TRBJ1-6; no definite D call. Trimming cost V 2 bases and J 8 bases, with 4 bases left between them. The germline CDR1 and CDR2 sequences are SEHNR and FQNEAQ (reference sequence). This CDR3 region has 12 residues. CDR3: CASSLNYSPLHF. CDR3 sequence (DNA): TGTGCCAGCAGCTTAAACTATTCACCCCTCCACTTT.

A single count supports this clone. The chain joins TRBV10-3 to TRBJ2-5; either TRBD1 or TRBD2 may supply D (5 bases each). The CDR3 is 13 amino acids. CDR1 is ENHRY, CDR2 SYGVKD, per germline. V was pared by 4 bases and J by 0 bases, with 6 bases between. The CDR3 DNA reads TGTGCCATCAGTGGGGGGTACCAAGAGACCCAGTACTTC. Translating gives CAISGGYQETQYF.

The gene calls are TRBV4-2 and TRBJ2-5, with 8 positions matching TRBD2. Per germline, CDR1 LGHNA and CDR2 YNFKEQ. V lost 0 bases, J lost 1 base, and 1 base stayed unmatched. The CDR3 is 15 residues long. The CDR3 bases are TGTGCCAGCAGCCAAGATCGGGAGGGCCAAGAGACCCAGTACTTC. Translating it yields CASSQDREGQETQYF.

This clone is a singleton in its sample. The J gene is TRBJ1-3, the V gene TRBV10-3; D not resolved. From germline, CDR1 is ENHRY and CDR2 SYGVKD. Trimming stripped 6 bases from V and 0 bases from J, with 12 bases between. The CDR3 loop spans 15 amino acids. This chain's CDR3 is CAISPHTLSGNTIYF. The DNA for the CDR3 is TGTGCCATCAGCCCCCATACACTCTCTGGAAACACCATATATTTT.

The chain couples TRBV11-2 to TRBJ1-6, with unresolved D. Trimming pared 1 base from V and 4 bases from J, leaving 8 bases between. Germline values: CDR1 SGHAT, CDR2 FQNNGV. There are 15 residues in the CDR3. In DNA, the CDR3 is TGTGCCAGCAGCTTAGCTCCGGGTTATAATTCACCCCTCCACTTT. It encodes CASSLAPGYNSPLHF.

V and J are TRBV6-5 and TRBJ2-3; weak D call: TRBD2 (5 bases). Trimming took off 2 bases at V and 0 bases at J, with 9 bases between the two ends. The CDR3 is 15 residues long. The germline CDR1 and CDR2 sequences are MNHEY and SVGAGI. CDR3 protein: CASSYGGSSTDTQYF. DNA for the CDR3: TGTGCCAGCAGTTACGGAGGCAGTAGCACAGATACGCAGTATTTT.

In its sample, this clone was seen a few times. The V call is TRBV28, the J call TRBJ2-7, with D possibly matching TRBD1 (6 bases). This CDR3 has 12 amino acids. The V and J ends lost 8 bases and 9 bases respectively, with 17 bases between them. CDR1 is MDHEN and CDR2 is SYDVKM in the germline V gene. The CDR3 protein is CASGPRTAAQYF. In nucleotides, the CDR3 is TGTGCCAGCGGGCCTCGGACAGCGGCGCAGTACTTC.

The chain links TRBV6-5 to TRBJ1-1; D is undetermined. This CDR3 contains 12 residues. From germline, CDR1 is MNHEY and CDR2 SVGAGI. Trimming pared 2 bases from V and 6 bases from J, leaving 7 bases between. CDR3 DNA sequence: TGTGCCAGCAGTTACCGCGGGGCTGAAGCTTTCTTT. This translates into CASSYRGAEAFF.

As regards this clone: One junction end does not reproduce the germline sequence, and a read error may be involved. This rearrangement joins TRBV5-3 to TRBJ2-7; D may correspond to TRBD1 or TRBD2 (6 bases each). TRBV5-3 is sorted into the ORF group, with uncertain function. The CDR3 length is 15 residues. Here the CDR3 DNA reads TGTGCCAGCAGCTTGGGGGGCCAGGAAGAGGACGAGCAGTACTTC. Its translation: CASSLGGQEEDEQYF.

The J gene is TRBJ2-7, the V gene TRBV5-1; 9 bases are shared with TRBD1. The CDR3 has 15 residues. V shed 4 bases, J shed 6 bases, and the junction held 11 bases outside the gene matches. Germline V CDR1 and CDR2: SGHRS, YFSETQ. The chain's CDR3 is CASSIQPGQGGEQYF. The CDR3 DNA follows: TGCGCCAGCAGCATACAACCGGGACAGGGCGGCGAGCAGTACTTC.

V usage is TRBV28 and J usage is TRBJ2-5, with 10 bases identical to TRBD2. The J call may be faulty, since TRBJ2-7 better matches the DNA end. The CDR3 is made up of 18 amino acids. Germline CDR1 MDHEN, CDR2 SYDVKM. The CDR3 region is CASKGLAGDSYLGYEQYF. The CDR3 DNA reads TGTGCCAGCAAAGGGCTAGCGGGAGACTCCTACTTGGGTTACGAGCAGTACTTC.

Details on this clone: Its ends do not fully match the called genes, so a read error is possible. This chain connects TRBV11-2 to TRBJ2-1; perhaps TRBD2 as D (6 bases). The length of the CDR3 is 12 residues. From germline, CDR1 is SGHAT and CDR2 FQNNGV. CDR3 sequence: CASSQGTNEQFF. The CDR3 coding sequence is TGCGCCAGCAGCCAAGGGACTAATGAGCAGTTCTTC.

The chain carries TRBV2 and TRBJ2-7; 9 bases align to TRBD2. The CDR3 length is 14 residues. Germline V gene lookup returns CDR1 SNHLY and CDR2 FYNNEI. J lost 6 bases, V lost 4 bases, and 7 bases had no gene match. CDR3 sequence: CASSGGTSLGEQYF. The CDR3 DNA sequence: TGTGCCAGCAGTGGTGGGACTAGCTTGGGCGAGCAGTACTTC.

The rearrangement links TRBV28 to TRBJ2-5; TRBD1 agrees at 9 bases. The CDR3 is 13 residues long. The V gene's germline CDR1 is MDHEN and CDR2 SYDVKM. The junction had 3 bases not matched to a gene; V was cut back by 3 bases and J by 7 bases. The CDR3 sequence is CASSFGQGWTQYF. CDR3 bases: TGTGCCAGCAGTTTCGGACAGGGGTGGACCCAGTACTTC. The full variable domain, in which reference TRBV28 and TRBJ2-5 provide the parts outside the CDR3, is DVKVTQSSRYLVKRTGEKVFLECVQDMDHENMFWYRQDPGLGLRLIYFSYDVKMKEKGDIPEGYSVSREKKERFSLILESASTNQTSMYLCASSFGQGWTQYFGPGTRLLVL.

The J gene is TRBJ2-6, the V gene TRBV30, with a weak D call TRBD1 (6 bases). Germline V gene lookup returns CDR1 GTSNPN and CDR2 SVGIG (reference sequence). The CDR3 loop spans 15 amino acids. The V and J ends lost 0 bases and 2 bases respectively, with 8 bases between them. CDR3 protein: CAWSVGQPGANVLTF. The CDR3 region has the DNA TGTGCCTGGAGTGTTGGACAGCCTGGGGCCAACGTCCTGACTTTC. Based on the CDR3 plus reference TRBV30 and TRBJ2-6, the full variable domain is SQTIHQWPATLVQPVGSPLSLECTVEGTSNPNLYWYRQAAGRGLQLLFYSVGIGQISSEVPQNLSASRPQDRQFILSSKKLLLSDSGFYLCAWSVGQPGANVLTFGAGSRLTVL.

CDR3 protein: CASSLASGHQPQHF. Here the CDR3 DNA reads TGTGCCAGCAGTTTAGCGAGTGGACATCAGCCCCAGCATTTT. The genes are TRBV28 and TRBJ1-5; D ambiguous. V gave up 2 bases and J gave up 5 bases, with 10 bases separating them. The CDR3 spans 14 residues. CDR1 is MDHEN, CDR2 SYDVKM, per germline.

The chain employs TRBV6-6 and TRBJ2-7; 8 bases fit TRBD1. The germline CDR1 and CDR2 sequences are MNHNY and SVGAGI (reference sequence). V was clipped by 9 bases and J by 7 bases; unmatched bases: 14. The CDR3 has 14 amino acids. Here the CDR3 reads CARVTRQGAWEQYF. The CDR3 DNA follows: TGTGCCAGAGTTACGCGTCAGGGGGCATGGGAGCAGTACTTC.

The chain carries TRBV6-5 and TRBJ2-7; maybe TRBD1 (5 bases). Germline loops: CDR1 MNHEY, CDR2 SVGAGI. Trimming left V 2 bases short and J 8 bases short, with 13 bases between. This CDR3 comprises 13 residues. The CDR3 here is CASSYDRTKKQYF. CDR3 sequence (DNA): TGTGCCAGCAGTTACGATAGGACAAAGAAGCAGTACTTC.

This chain links TRBV27 with TRBJ2-3; D is undetermined. CDR1 and CDR2 (germline): MNHEY, SMNVEV (reference sequence). This CDR3 has 13 residues. V lost 4 bases to trimming and J lost 2 bases, with 7 bases between them. For the CDR3, the DNA is TGTGCCAGCAGTTATAAGTCCACAGATACGCAGTATTTT. Its translation: CASSYKSTDTQYF.

The chain combines TRBV2 with TRBJ1-3; 7 bases are a match to TRBD1. This CDR3 is built from 15 residues. CDR1 and CDR2 (germline): SNHLY, FYNNEI. The V and J ends lost 6 bases and 7 bases, in that order; junction bases with no gene match: 12. CDR3 protein: CASRKGTVKGNTIYF. CDR3 nucleotide sequence: TGTGCCAGCAGGAAAGGGACAGTCAAGGGGAACACCATATATTTT. Complete variable domain (other parts from reference TRBV2 and TRBJ1-3): EPEVTQTPSHQVTQMGQEVILRCVPISNHLYFYWYRQILGQKVEFLVSFYNNEISEKSEIFDDQFSVERPDGSNFTLKIRSTKLEDSAMYFCASRKGTVKGNTIYFGEGSWLTVV.

V usage is TRBV9 and J usage is TRBJ2-1; no clear D gene. V lost 4 bases and J 9 bases, leaving 11 bases between the germline ends. This CDR3 has 12 residues. Germline V gene data show CDR1 as SGDLS and CDR2 as YYNGEE. The CDR3 region has the DNA TGTGCCAGCAGCTTAAGACCCTCTGAGCAGTTCTTC. It codes for CASSLRPSEQFF.